Listed below are T cell receptor beta chains from one sample, sequenced in a study of T cells in tumors after PD-1 blockade. Profiled with immunoSEQ multiplex PCR; TCRdb holds only in-frame clones, not every one. The data show about 60,000 clones, about 74% seen once. This sample comprised PBMCs, obtained after anti-PD-1 treatment. The receptors here all came from a human donor with basal cell carcinoma. Both conserved end residues are part of each CDR3.

j_gene,v_gene,CDR3aa
TRBJ1-5,TRBV7-2,CASSDRGGGLQPQHF
TRBJ1-2,TRBV5-5,CASSLWTGYGYTF
TRBJ1-6,TRBV4-1,CASSQPTGSYNSPLHF
TRBJ1-6,TRBV2,CASTGESSPLHF
TRBJ1-1,TRBV30,CAWSERGRGRTEAFF
TRBJ2-2,TRBV11-1,CASSESPGANTGELFF
TRBJ1-1,TRBV6-5,CASSYSFERRVAFF
TRBJ2-1,TRBV7-8,CASSFPSGGYNEQFF
TRBJ2-7,TRBV7-9,CASSSGTAGGEQYF
TRBJ2-3,TRBV6-5,CASSYSLSDTQYF
TRBJ2-2,TRBV7-8,CASSPTTRELFF
TRBJ1-4,TRBV13,CASSFGPIGEKLFF
TRBJ2-3,TRBV29-1,CSVVRTGRTDTQYF
TRBJ1-1,TRBV18,CASSPRTGDTEAFF
TRBJ2-6,TRBV5-1,CASSFGANVLTF
TRBJ1-1,TRBV5-5,CASSVGTVNTEAFF
TRBJ2-7,TRBV6-5,CASSRGGGHNEQYF
TRBJ1-5,TRBV30,CAWSAGTGSYQPQHF
TRBJ2-5,TRBV14,CSPGRRAQYF
TRBJ2-7,TRBV14,CASSQDLRGREQYF
TRBJ1-1,TRBV5-4,CASSRENPAVEAFF
TRBJ2-7,TRBV18,CASSSTGGPYEQYF
TRBJ1-5,TRBV7-8,CASSLWEPNSNQPQHF
TRBJ2-7,TRBV10-1,CASSGSGGTYEQYF
TRBJ1-4,TRBV7-8,CASSFQGFNEKLFF
TRBJ2-5,TRBV15,CATSAGGLETQYF
TRBJ2-3,TRBV5-6,CASSLGGETGTDTQYF
TRBJ2-2,TRBV7-9,CASSVIGELFF
TRBJ2-3,TRBV6-4,CASSVGSTDTQYF
TRBJ1-3,TRBV28,CASKESGNTIYF
TRBJ2-5,TRBV5-4,CASSSLDRGPQETQYF
TRBJ2-2,TRBV19,CATNPTGGANTGELFF
TRBJ2-5,TRBV5-1,CATQGGETQYF
TRBJ1-4,TRBV4-2,CASSQDRGRVDEKLFF
TRBJ1-4,TRBV24-1,CATQSGATNEKLFF
TRBJ2-2,TRBV5-1,CASSLWGERTGELFF
TRBJ1-1,TRBV5-1,CASSPRGGNTEAFF
TRBJ2-4,TRBV19,CASRGTDLAKNIQYF
TRBJ1-5,TRBV25-1,CASSAGFNQPQHF
TRBJ2-7,TRBV18,CASSPAGEYEQYF
TRBJ2-2,TRBV30,CAWDRDWTGELFF
TRBJ2-1,TRBV13,CASSSTSRSYNEQFF
TRBJ2-1,TRBV5-5,CASSSAPGLLYNEQFF
TRBJ1-3,TRBV4-2,CASSQEGGAGNTIYF
TRBJ1-5,TRBV21-1,CASSKTGHSNQPQHF
TRBJ1-2,TRBV12-3/TRBV12-4,CASSSTGGGGYTF
TRBJ1-5,TRBV12-5,CASGLVGDGGQPQHF
TRBJ2-5,TRBV4-2,CASSGTSGSYQETQYF
TRBJ2-5,TRBV29-1,CSALRSRGGAAETQYF
TRBJ1-2,TRBV5-4,CASSLDRAGGYTF
TRBJ1-6,TRBV30,CAWTGQVTSPLHF
TRBJ1-5,TRBV24-1,CATSDPGTGRDQPQHF